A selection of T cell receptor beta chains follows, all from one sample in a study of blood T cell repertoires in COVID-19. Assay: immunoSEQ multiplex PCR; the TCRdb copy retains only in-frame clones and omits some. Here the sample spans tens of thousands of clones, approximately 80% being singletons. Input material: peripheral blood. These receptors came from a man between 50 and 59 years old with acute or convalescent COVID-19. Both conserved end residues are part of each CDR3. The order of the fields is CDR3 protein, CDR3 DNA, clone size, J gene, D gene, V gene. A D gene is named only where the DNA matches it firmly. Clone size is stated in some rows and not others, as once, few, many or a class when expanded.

cdr3_aa: CASSFPAGSSGANVLTF
cdr3_nt: TGTGCCAGCAGTTTCCCGGCAGGTAGCTCTGGGGCCAACGTCCTGACTTTC
clone_size: -
j_call: TRBJ2-6
d_call: -
v_call: TRBV28

cdr3_aa: CASSYPRFTDTQYF
cdr3_nt: TGTGCCAGCAGTTACCCGCGTTTCACAGATACGCAGTATTTT
clone_size: -
j_call: TRBJ2-3
d_call: -
v_call: TRBV6-2/TRBV6-3

cdr3_aa: CASSHDTGGEKLFF
cdr3_nt: TGCGCCAGCAGCCACGATACAGGTGGTGAAAAACTGTTTTTT
clone_size: -
j_call: TRBJ1-4
d_call: -
v_call: TRBV4-3

cdr3_aa: CASSLDGRRGRF
cdr3_nt: TGTGCCAGCAGCTTAGACGGCCGCAGGGGTCGTTTT
clone_size: -
j_call: TRBJ2-3
d_call: -
v_call: TRBV7-2

cdr3_aa: CASSPRGDGNTIYF
cdr3_nt: TGTGCCAGCAGTCCCCGGGGGGATGGAAACACCATATATTTT
clone_size: -
j_call: TRBJ1-3
d_call: -
v_call: TRBV6-5

cdr3_aa: CASSSGGELSDEQFF
cdr3_nt: TGTGCCAGCAGTTCTGGGGGGGAGCTGTCGGATGAGCAGTTCTTC
clone_size: -
j_call: TRBJ2-1
d_call: TRBD2
v_call: TRBV6-5

cdr3_aa: CASSRGVLGEKLFF
cdr3_nt: TGTGCCAGCAGTCGGGGAGTCTTGGGTGAAAAACTGTTTTTT
clone_size: -
j_call: TRBJ1-4
d_call: -
v_call: TRBV6-6

cdr3_aa: CASRGGNEKLFF
cdr3_nt: TGTGCCAGCAGGGGAGGCAATGAAAAACTGTTTTTT
clone_size: once
j_call: TRBJ1-4
d_call: -
v_call: TRBV6-5

cdr3_aa: CASSQDPGSRDTQYF
cdr3_nt: TGCGCCAGCAGCCAAGATCCAGGGTCAAGAGATACGCAGTATTTT
clone_size: -
j_call: TRBJ2-3
d_call: -
v_call: TRBV4-3

cdr3_aa: CASSERTGPLGGYTF
cdr3_nt: TGCGCCAGCAGCGAAAGGACAGGCCCGTTAGGTGGCTACACCTTC
clone_size: -
j_call: TRBJ1-2
d_call: TRBD1
v_call: TRBV5-1

cdr3_aa: CASSYSGGTEAFF
cdr3_nt: TGTGCCAGCAGTTACTCCGGGGGCACTGAAGCTTTCTTT
clone_size: -
j_call: TRBJ1-1
d_call: -
v_call: TRBV6-2/TRBV6-3

cdr3_aa: CASSSPSGGAIEAFF
cdr3_nt: TGTGCCAGCAGTTCCCCATCAGGGGGAGCAATTGAAGCTTTCTTT
clone_size: once
j_call: TRBJ1-1
d_call: TRBD1
v_call: TRBV6-2/TRBV6-3

cdr3_aa: CASSFPGMNTEAFF
cdr3_nt: TGCGCCAGCAGCTTCCCAGGCATGAACACTGAAGCTTTCTTT
clone_size: -
j_call: TRBJ1-1
d_call: -
v_call: TRBV5-1

cdr3_aa: CASSRDWREQYF
cdr3_nt: TGTGCCAGCAGCCGCGACTGGAGAGAGCAGTACTTC
clone_size: -
j_call: TRBJ2-7
d_call: -
v_call: TRBV6-2/TRBV6-3

cdr3_aa: CASSWDRRNYGYTF
cdr3_nt: TGTGCCAGTAGCTGGGACAGGAGGAACTATGGCTACACCTTC
clone_size: -
j_call: TRBJ1-2
d_call: TRBD1
v_call: TRBV19

cdr3_aa: CASSQDPGPGNQPQHF
cdr3_nt: TGTGCCAGCAGCCAAGATCCGGGTCCGGGCAATCAGCCCCAGCATTTT
clone_size: -
j_call: TRBJ1-5
d_call: -
v_call: TRBV4-2

cdr3_aa: CASSQEPGAYEQYF
cdr3_nt: TGCGCCAGCAGCCAAGAGCCCGGGGCCTACGAGCAGTACTTC
clone_size: -
j_call: TRBJ2-7
d_call: -
v_call: TRBV4-3

cdr3_aa: CASSYSGSRAEAFF
cdr3_nt: TGTGCCAGCAGTTACTCGGGGAGTAGGGCTGAAGCTTTCTTT
clone_size: -
j_call: TRBJ1-1
d_call: -
v_call: TRBV6-6

cdr3_aa: CASSYRGDRNYGYTF
cdr3_nt: TGTGCCAGCAGTTACAGAGGAGACAGAAACTATGGCTACACCTTC
clone_size: -
j_call: TRBJ1-2
d_call: -
v_call: TRBV6-5

cdr3_aa: CASSVETGGGPDTQYF
cdr3_nt: TGTGCCAGCAGTGTGGAGACAGGGGGCGGGCCAGATACGCAGTATTTT
clone_size: once
j_call: TRBJ2-3
d_call: TRBD1
v_call: TRBV6-4

cdr3_aa: CASSLGQGFGYTF
cdr3_nt: TGTGCCAGCAGTTTAGGACAGGGGTTTGGCTACACCTTC
clone_size: -
j_call: TRBJ1-2
d_call: TRBD1
v_call: TRBV12-3/TRBV12-4

cdr3_aa: CASSLEVSGGSGANVLTF
cdr3_nt: TGTGCCAGCAGCTTGGAGGTTAGCGGGGGTTCGGGGGCCAACGTCCTGACTTTC
clone_size: -
j_call: TRBJ2-6
d_call: TRBD2
v_call: TRBV5-6